This TCR beta chain appears in the sequencing data of a study of human T cells and chemical hapten exposure. There are a few counts of this clonotype. In germline, CDR1 is SEHNR, CDR2 FQNEAQ (reference sequence). The trim removed 0 bases at V and 3 bases at J, leaving 11 bases unmatched. The CDR3 is 18 amino acids. This sample's time point: patch test 3, about 24 weeks after DPC sensitization. Specified treatment: therapeutic diphenylcyclopropenone sensitization with weekly scalp DPC. Single cDNA molecules in the library carried unique molecular identifiers attached during preparation. TCRdb ran MiXCR on the RACE reads and lists one entry per CDR3 protein. The sample holds tens of thousands of distinct CDR3 sequences, about an eighth seen once.

This TCR came from a woman aged 45-65 years with alopecia areata. Some clones in this sample may be carry-over from other donors' samples. The specimen comprised whole blood, sampled in connection with sensitization to the hapten diphenylcyclopropenone (DPC). The chain recombines TRBV7-9 with TRBJ1-2; TRBD1 matches at 9 bases. The CDR3 DNA reads as TGTGCCAGCAGCTTAGCGGAGGGACAGGGACCTCTGTACTATGGCTACACCTTC. As protein: CASSLAEGQGPLYYGYTF.